Following are 17 T cell receptor beta chains from one sample sequenced in a study of T cell clones after liver transplantation. Clones were sequenced by immunoSEQ multiplex PCR, and TCRdb holds only the in-frame ones, with some missing. This table holds around 100,000 clones, 84% found once. Source: CD4+ T cells from blood, taken approximately 50 months after liver transplant. Receptor source: a human patient who received a liver transplant. Some of the T cells may derive from the graft donor.

This rearrangement joins TRBV18 to TRBJ1-1; D not resolved. The CDR3 runs 15 residues. Germline V gene data show CDR1 as KGHSH and CDR2 as LQKENI. V dropped 2 bases and J dropped 4 bases, with 14 bases sitting between them. CDR3 region: CASSPGLAAGTEAFF. The CDR3 DNA sequence: TGTGCCAGCTCACCAGGACTAGCGGCTGGCACTGAAGCTTTCTTT.

The chain joins TRBV6-1 to TRBJ1-5; possibly TRBD1 for D (5 bases). V dropped 7 bases and J dropped 0 bases, with 10 bases sitting between them. This CDR3 has 14 residues. The germline CDR1 and CDR2 sequences are MNHNS and SASEGT. The CDR3 loop reads CASTRGGSNQPQHF. The CDR3 bases are TGTGCCAGCACGAGGGGAGGTAGCAATCAGCCCCAGCATTTT.

This clone was recorded only once. Written as DNA, the CDR3 is TGTGCCAGCAGTGCACAGGGGGCAAGCTATGGCTACACCTTC. It codes for CASSAQGASYGYTF. The genes are TRBV6-5 and TRBJ1-2, with 9 bases identical to TRBD1. CDR3 size: 14 residues. The V gene's germline CDR1 is MNHEY and CDR2 SVGAGI. V was pared by 5 bases and J by 4 bases, with 5 bases of the junction left unmatched.

This rearrangement joins TRBV7-6 to TRBJ2-1; 14 bases map to TRBD2. V shed 4 bases, J shed 7 bases, and the junction held 6 bases outside the gene matches. The CDR3 contains 16 residues. Germline V gene sequence: CDR1 SGHVS, CDR2 FNYEAQ. The DNA for the CDR3 is TGTGCCAGCAGCTCGCGGACTAGCGGGAGGTGGAATGAGCAGTTCTTC. Residues: CASSSRTSGRWNEQFF.

This clone has only one observation. Distinct nucleotide sequences in the sample also encode this CDR3. The chain combines TRBV4-2 with TRBJ1-5; perhaps TRBD1 as D (6 bases). Trimming pared 3 bases from V and 5 bases from J, leaving 14 bases between. The CDR3 is made up of 15 amino acids. CDR1 is LGHNA, CDR2 YNFKEQ, per germline. DNA for the CDR3: TGTGCCAGCAGCCAGGGTGAACAGGGAGATCAGCCCCAGCATTTT. This translates into CASSQGEQGDQPQHF.

The chain recombines TRBV18 with TRBJ2-2; 7 nucleotides agree with TRBD2. Germline trimming cut 2 bases from V and 4 bases from J; bases unmatched to any gene: 4. In germline, CDR1 is KGHSH, CDR2 LQKENI. CDR3 length equals 15 residues. CDR3 nucleotide sequence: TGTGCCAGCTCACCAGAGGTAGCGGGCACCGGGGAGCTGTTTTTT. It translates to CASSPEVAGTGELFF.

The chain carries TRBV7-2 and TRBJ2-7; D is unclear. With 5 bases removed from V and 5 bases from J, the gap between germline ends came to 19 bases. Germline V gene lookup returns CDR1 SGHTA and CDR2 FQGNSA. The CDR3 sequence is 15 residues long. The CDR3 loop is CASSQSQVIPHEQYF. CDR3 coding DNA: TGTGCCAGCAGCCAAAGTCAGGTAATTCCCCACGAGCAGTACTTC.

V is TRBV6-5 and J is TRBJ2-3; D is unresolved. V was clipped by 8 bases and J by 5 bases, with 14 bases between them. This CDR3 has 13 residues. CDR1 and CDR2 from the germline V gene are MNHEY and SVGAGI. The DNA for the CDR3 is TGTGCCAGCCATTCTGCACCGCGAGATACGCAGTATTTT. It encodes CASHSAPRDTQYF.

In DNA form, the CDR3 reads TGTGCCAGCAGTCCATTCGACAGCTACGAGCAGTACTTC. Translated, it gives CASSPFDSYEQYF. The V call is TRBV28, the J call TRBJ2-7; perhaps TRBD1 as D (5 bases). Trimming left V 5 bases short and J 3 bases short, with 11 bases between. The CDR3 length is 13 residues. Germline lookup yields CDR1 MDHEN and CDR2 SYDVKM.

The J gene is TRBJ2-1, the V gene TRBV5-1; D is unresolved. Germline CDR1 and CDR2: SGHRS and YFSETQ. With 7 bases removed from V and 5 bases from J, the gap between germline ends came to 13 bases. CDR3 length: 13 residues. CDR3: CASSAGTNNEQFF. CDR3 in DNA: TGCGCCAGCTCTGCAGGAACTAACAATGAGCAGTTCTTC.

This sequence joins TRBV5-1 and TRBJ2-3; D gene uncertain. The germline V gene has CDR1 SGHRS and CDR2 YFSETQ. V shed 0 bases and J shed 3 bases, with 11 bases lying between them. The CDR3 is made up of 15 amino acids. The CDR3 loop is CASSLASAATDTQYF. For the CDR3, the DNA is TGCGCCAGCAGCTTGGCCTCGGCAGCGACAGATACGCAGTATTTT. The variable domain in full, completed from reference TRBV5-1 and TRBJ2-3, reads KAGVTQTPRYLIKTRGQQVTLSCSPISGHRSVSWYQQTPGQGLQFLFEYFSETQRNKGNFPGRFSGRQFSNSRSEMNVSTLELGDSALYLCASSLASAATDTQYFGPGTRLTVL.

V usage is TRBV29-1 and J usage is TRBJ1-1; TRBD1 might be the D (5 bases). The germline V gene encodes CDR1 SQVTM and CDR2 ANQGSEA. The germline V and J ends were trimmed by 7 bases and 10 bases, with 13 bases remaining between them. The CDR3 is 10 amino acids. The CDR3 protein is CSATGSVAFF. The CDR3 DNA is TGCAGCGCCACAGGTTCTGTAGCTTTCTTT.

The chain couples TRBV28 to TRBJ2-7; D is ambiguous. CDR1 and CDR2 (germline): MDHEN, SYDVKM. The V end lost 10 bases, the J end lost 7 bases, and 14 bases lay between the germline ends. CDR3 length: 11 residues. CDR3: CATDLGREQYF. The CDR3 nucleotides read TGTGCCACCGATCTCGGTCGGGAGCAGTACTTC. Based on the CDR3 plus reference TRBV28 and TRBJ2-7, the full variable domain is DVKVTQSSRYLVKRTGEKVFLECVQDMDHENMFWYRQDPGLGLRLIYFSYDVKMKEKGDIPEGYSVSREKKERFSLILESASTNQTSMYLCATDLGREQYFGPGTRLTVT.

The chain uses TRBV7-9 and TRBJ2-5, with TRBD2 matching over 7 bases. This CDR3 is 16 amino acids long. The V segment lost 3 bases and the J segment 2 bases; nucleotides outside the gene matches: 9. Germline V CDR1 and CDR2: SEHNR, FQNEAQ (reference sequence). The DNA for the CDR3 is TGTGCCAGCAGCTTTGTGTCGGGAGGCGCTCAAGAGACCCAGTACTTC. This gives the protein CASSFVSGGAQETQYF.

The genes are TRBV7-9 and TRBJ2-2; the D gene is possibly TRBD1 (5 bases). V dropped 7 bases and J dropped 6 bases, with 9 bases sitting between them. From germline, CDR1 is SEHNR and CDR2 FQNEAQ (reference sequence). The CDR3 is 12 amino acids. CDR3 DNA sequence: TGTGCCAGCATCTCAGGGCCCGGGGAGCTGTTTTTT. Translating it yields CASISGPGELFF.

J is TRBJ2-7 and V is TRBV5-1; 9 bases agree with TRBD2. From germline, CDR1 is SGHRS and CDR2 YFSETQ. The CDR3 sequence is 15 residues long. V gave up 0 bases and J gave up 4 bases; unmatched junction bases: 5. CDR3 in amino acids: CASSLGASGIYEQYF. Written as DNA, the CDR3 is TGCGCCAGCAGCTTGGGGGCTAGCGGGATATACGAGCAGTACTTC.

This clone was seen more than once but under ten times. In DNA, the CDR3 is TGTGCCTGGAGGGGCTGGCAGTTCTACAATGAGCAGTTCTTC. It is translated as CAWRGWQFYNEQFF. The chain uses TRBV30 and TRBJ2-1; D uncertain. Per the germline V gene, CDR1 is GTSNPN and CDR2 is SVGIG (reference sequence). This CDR3 is built from 14 residues. V shed 3 bases and J shed 3 bases, with 12 bases lying between them.